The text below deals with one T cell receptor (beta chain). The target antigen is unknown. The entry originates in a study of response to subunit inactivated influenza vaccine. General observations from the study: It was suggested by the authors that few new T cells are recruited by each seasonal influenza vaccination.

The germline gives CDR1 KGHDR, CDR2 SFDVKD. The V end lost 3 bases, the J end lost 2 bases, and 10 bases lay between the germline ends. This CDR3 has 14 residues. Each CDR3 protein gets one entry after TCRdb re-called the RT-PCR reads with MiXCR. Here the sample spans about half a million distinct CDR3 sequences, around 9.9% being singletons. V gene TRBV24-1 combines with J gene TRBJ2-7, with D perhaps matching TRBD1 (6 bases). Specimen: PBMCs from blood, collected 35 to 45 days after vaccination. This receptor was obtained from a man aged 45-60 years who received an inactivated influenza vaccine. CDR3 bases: TGTGCCACCAGTGATCCAGGACAGCCCTACGAGCAGTACTTC. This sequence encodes CATSDPGQPYEQYF.